This T cell receptor (beta chain) was observed in a study of T cells in women clearing cervical HPV infection. Across the whole study: Case blood was drawn when the lesion was first found; control blood after infection became undetectable.

Study-wide findings and caveats: Unknown T-cell numbers per sample may underlie the richness differences.

immunoSEQ multiplex PCR used an average of roughly 1,300 ng genomic DNA. The method was immunoSEQ multiplex PCR; TCRdb's version includes in-frame clones alone and lacks a portion of them. Reported are about 21,000 clones; the ten largest clones contain about 9%. A remark on this clone: The antigen remains undetermined. Read data end 3 residues before the CDR3 end; the end is taken from the germline J gene.

Germline loops: CDR1 SQVTM, CDR2 ANQGSEA. The length of the CDR3 is 14 residues. V lost 3 bases to trimming and J lost 1 base; unmatched junction nucleotides: 3. V usage is TRBV29-1 and J usage is TRBJ1-2; 9 bases are shared with TRBD1. The source is a woman aged 18 to 75 with a cervical HPV16 infection that either progressed to CIN3+ or cleared (not recorded which). The sample taken for sequencing was blood buffy coat. The CDR3 DNA, read in part, is TGCAGCGTTGAGGACAGGGGATTTAACTATGGC. This gives the protein CSVEDRGFNYG. In full, the CDR3 is CSVEDRGFNYGYTF.